Here is one T cell receptor beta chain with its context. The sample belongs to a study of blood T cell repertoires in COVID-19. This CDR3 comprises 13 residues. Germline CDR1 MDHEN, CDR2 SYDVKM. The germline V and J ends were trimmed by 7 bases and 2 bases, with 8 bases remaining between them. The table came from immunoSEQ multiplex PCR; TCRdb's copy has only in-frame clones and leaves some out. This table has 200,000 to 250,000 clones, around four fifths appearing once. The TCR comes from a woman aged 70 to 79 with acute or convalescent COVID-19. The specimen was peripheral blood. The gene calls are TRBV28 and TRBJ2-2; no clear D. The CDR3 nucleotides read TGTGCCAGCATCCAGGCCAACACCGGGGAGCTGTTTTTT. It encodes CASIQANTGELFF. Full variable domain (rest looked up from reference TRBV28 and TRBJ2-2): DVKVTQSSRYLVKRTGEKVFLECVQDMDHENMFWYRQDPGLGLRLIYFSYDVKMKEKGDIPEGYSVSREKKERFSLILESASTNQTSMYLCASIQANTGELFFGEGSRLTVL.